The 26 T cell receptor beta chains presented below share a single source sample, sequenced in a study of graft-versus-host responses after intestinal transplantation (dated by TCRdb to the early 2020s). Libraries were constructed by the immunoSEQ multiplex PCR assay. TCRdb mirrors the immuneACCESS table, restricted to in-frame sequences. Some clones are absent from its copies; in checked studies, under half trace to an unresolved V gene, and the reason for the others is unknown. For this sample there are 80,000 to 95,000 clones; more than 85% appear just once. Roughly 2% of the sample lies in the top ten. No antigen is known for these receptors. The time point label for this specimen denotes: cells obtained before transplantation from donor or recipient. Sequences were derived from unstimulated CD8+ T cells sorted from spleen or lymph node cells, sampled before intestinal transplant. The receptor set was obtained from a human donor who received an intestinal transplant.

This chain connects TRBV18 to TRBJ2-7, with D tentatively TRBD1 (7 bases). CDR3 size: 16 residues. Germline loops: CDR1 KGHSH, CDR2 LQKENI. V lost 2 bases, J lost 3 bases, and 17 bases lay in between. The CDR3 DNA reads TGTGCCAGCTCACCATCAGGGCAGGGGGGAGTCTACGAGCAGTACTTC. Translation gives CASSPSGQGGVYEQYF.

The chain carries TRBV10-3 and TRBJ1-1, with TRBD1 matching over 11 bases. With 7 bases clipped from V and 4 bases from J, the junction kept 5 bases outside the gene matches. Germline CDR1 ENHRY, CDR2 SYGVKD. CDR3 length: 14 amino acids. CDR3 amino acids: CAIKAGTGGTEAFF. CDR3 coding DNA: TGTGCCATCAAAGCTGGGACAGGGGGCACTGAAGCTTTCTTT.

This rearrangement joins TRBV7-6 to TRBJ2-6; weak D call: TRBD1 (5 bases). Trimming shortened V by 4 bases and J by 0 bases, and 19 bases separated the two germline ends. CDR1 is SGHVS and CDR2 is FNYEAQ in the germline V gene. The CDR3 spans 19 residues. CDR3 bases: TGTGCCAGCAGCTCTACAGGACCAGGGATCCCCTCTGGGGCCAACGTCCTGACTTTC. This sequence encodes CASSSTGPGIPSGANVLTF.

The chain is built from TRBV7-8 and TRBJ2-3; the D is unclear. This CDR3 has 13 residues. Per germline, CDR1 SGHVS and CDR2 FQNEAQ. Trimming pared 1 base from V and 7 bases from J, leaving 9 bases between. Here the CDR3 reads CASSLVSLNTQYF. The CDR3 coding sequence is TGTGCCAGCAGCTTAGTTTCTCTAAATACGCAGTATTTT.

The chain joins TRBV27 to TRBJ2-7; D may be TRBD1 (6 bases). Germline values: CDR1 MNHEY, CDR2 SMNVEV (reference sequence). The V end was cut by 5 bases, the J end by 1 base, with 9 bases between. The CDR3 consists of 13 residues. The CDR3 region is CASSVTGSYEQYF. The CDR3 DNA is TGTGCCAGCAGTGTAACAGGGTCCTACGAGCAGTACTTC.

The chain combines TRBV30 with TRBJ2-1; TRBD1 matches at 8 bases. Germline-derived CDR1 and CDR2 are GTSNPN and SVGIG (reference sequence). Trimming cost V 0 bases and J 7 bases; bases outside gene matches: 14. The CDR3 loop spans 17 amino acids. CDR3 bases: TGTGCCTGGAGTGTACCTACTGGCCGGGACAGGCGAAATGAGCAGTTCTTC. This encodes CAWSVPTGRDRRNEQFF.

The chain recombines TRBV27 with TRBJ2-1; 8 nucleotides agree with TRBD1. V shed 6 bases and J 12 bases; nucleotides not matched to a gene: 7. The CDR3 runs 12 residues. Germline lookup yields CDR1 MNHEY and CDR2 SMNVEV (reference sequence). DNA for the CDR3: TGTGCCAGCAGCATTGATGGGACAGGGCAGTTCTTC. As protein: CASSIDGTGQFF.

The chain links TRBV7-9 to TRBJ2-7, with 10 bases fitting TRBD1. CDR3 size: 14 residues. Germline V gene lookup returns CDR1 SEHNR and CDR2 FQNEAQ (reference sequence). Unmatched junction bases numbered 2, after V lost 4 bases and J lost 2 bases. Here the CDR3 DNA reads TGTGCCAGCAGCTCGGGGACAGGGGCCTACGAGCAGTACTTC. Residues: CASSSGTGAYEQYF.

The rearrangement links TRBV4-3 to TRBJ1-2; D is perhaps TRBD1 (5 bases). V was shortened by 3 bases and J by 4 bases, with 18 bases between the two germline ends. The CDR3 has 16 amino acids. CDR1 and CDR2 (germline): LGHNA, YSLEER. Here the CDR3 DNA reads TGCGCCAGCAGCCAGGGCATTGGATCGGGGGGCTATGGCTACACCTTC. Its translation is CASSQGIGSGGYGYTF.

This clone was observed a single time. The DNA of the CDR3 is TGCGCCAGCAGCTTGTCGACTAGCGGGTCCTACACAGATACGCAGTATTTT. It specifies CASSLSTSGSYTDTQYF. The V call is TRBV5-1, the J call TRBJ2-3; 10 bases fit TRBD2. The CDR3 is 17 residues long. CDR1 is SGHRS, CDR2 YFSETQ, per germline. Losses at the gene ends were 1 base for V and 2 bases for J; bases not matched to a gene: 7.

This sequence joins TRBV27 and TRBJ1-3; D is uncertain. The V gene's germline CDR1 is MNHEY and CDR2 SMNVEV (reference sequence). CDR3 length: 14 amino acids. V was clipped by 4 bases and J by 0 bases, with 7 bases between them. Here the CDR3 DNA reads TGTGCCAGCAGTTGGTCCAGCTCTGGAAACACCATATATTTT. It yields the protein CASSWSSSGNTIYF.

The chain combines TRBV27 with TRBJ1-2; 9 nucleotides match TRBD1. The J segment lost 7 bases and the V segment lost 3 bases, leaving 3 bases of the junction unmatched. This CDR3 region has 13 residues. Germline CDR1 reads MNHEY; CDR2 reads SMNVEV (reference sequence). In DNA form, the CDR3 reads TGTGCCAGCAGTTTCCAGGACAGGGGTGGCTACACCTTC. Its protein is CASSFQDRGGYTF.

This clone is a singleton in its sample. The chain uses TRBV10-3 and TRBJ1-5; 7 bases line up with TRBD1. Germline CDR1 is ENHRY and CDR2 is SYGVKD. V gave up 7 bases and J gave up 4 bases; unmatched junction bases: 4. The CDR3 spans 13 residues. The CDR3 sequence: CAINDRENQPQHF. CDR3 nucleotides: TGTGCCATCAACGACAGGGAGAATCAGCCCCAGCATTTT.

In its sample, this clone was seen once. The rearrangement joins TRBV2 to TRBJ1-2; D might be TRBD1 (5 bases). V lost 7 bases, J lost 1 base, and 7 bases lay in between. The germline V gene encodes CDR1 SNHLY and CDR2 FYNNEI. The CDR3 covers 12 residues. CDR3 nucleotides: TGTGCCAGCACGGGGGTTAACTATGGCTACACCTTC. Amino acids: CASTGVNYGYTF.

Only one count was recorded for this clone. The rearrangement links TRBV15 to TRBJ2-1, with 10 bases fitting TRBD2. V lost 1 base to trimming and J lost 6 bases; unmatched junction nucleotides: 3. The CDR3 consists of 15 residues. Germline V CDR1 and CDR2: LNHNV, YYDKDF (reference sequence). CDR3 region: CATSRVERGGNEQFF. In DNA, the CDR3 is TGTGCCACCAGCAGAGTCGAGCGGGGGGGCAATGAGCAGTTCTTC.

This rearrangement joins TRBV18 to TRBJ2-3, with D perhaps TRBD2 (6 bases). Trimming took off 4 bases at V and 3 bases at J, with 17 bases between the two ends. CDR1 KGHSH and CDR2 LQKENI come from the germline V gene. The CDR3 loop spans 16 amino acids. CDR3 loop: CASSLLLAESTDTQYF. The CDR3 DNA sequence: TGTGCCAGCTCACTTTTGTTAGCGGAGTCGACAGATACGCAGTATTTT.

The rearrangement joins TRBV6-1 to TRBJ1-3, with a possible D match to TRBD1 (5 bases). The CDR3 covers 14 residues. Germline lookup yields CDR1 MNHNS and CDR2 SASEGT. V was trimmed by 11 bases and J by 4 bases, leaving 18 bases between them. The CDR3 reads CAAGGFSAGNTIYF. The CDR3 nucleotides are TGTGCCGCGGGGGGGTTTTCGGCAGGAAACACCATATATTTT.

The J gene is TRBJ1-1, the V gene TRBV9; D is unclear. There are 14 residues in the CDR3. CDR1 and CDR2 (germline): SGDLS, YYNGEE. The V end lost 2 bases, the J end lost 1 base, and 9 bases lay between the germline ends. This CDR3 is CASSVFEGNTEAFF. The CDR3 bases are TGTGCCAGCAGCGTTTTTGAGGGGAACACTGAAGCTTTCTTT.

The chain links TRBV30 to TRBJ1-1; 9 bases line up with TRBD1. V gave up 5 bases and J gave up 3 bases; unmatched junction bases: 16. Per germline, CDR1 GTSNPN and CDR2 SVGIG (reference sequence). This CDR3 has 17 residues. For the CDR3, the DNA is TGTGCCTGGGAATTTCATAGTATAGACAGGGGGTACACTGAAGCTTTCTTT. Encoded protein: CAWEFHSIDRGYTEAFF.

The CDR3 nucleotides read TGTGCCAGCAGTTTAAGTGGGACAGGAAGAACCGATACGCAGTATTTT. This gives the protein CASSLSGTGRTDTQYF. This chain connects TRBV27 to TRBJ2-3, with 8 nucleotides matching TRBD1. With V trimmed by 2 bases and J by 6 bases, 10 bases remained unmatched. The CDR3 extends over 16 amino acids. Germline V gene data show CDR1 as MNHEY and CDR2 as SMNVEV (reference sequence).

DNA of the CDR3: TGTGCCAGCAGTCCTGGACAGAACGAGCAGTACTTC. It yields the protein CASSPGQNEQYF. The chain employs TRBV27 and TRBJ2-7, with D possibly TRBD1 on 6 matching bases. Germline lookup yields CDR1 MNHEY and CDR2 SMNVEV (reference sequence). V lost 5 bases and J 5 bases, leaving 10 bases between the germline ends. The CDR3 has 12 residues.

The rearrangement uses TRBV11-3 and TRBJ2-1; TRBD1 might be the D (5 bases). Trimming took 4 bases from V and 2 from J, leaving 12 bases between them. The CDR3 totals 15 residues. Per the germline V gene, CDR1 is SGHNT and CDR2 is YENEEA. This CDR3 reads CASSSAGQTYNEQFF. The CDR3 nucleotides are TGTGCCAGCAGCTCCGCAGGGCAAACCTACAATGAGCAGTTCTTC.

The chain has TRBV7-9 and TRBJ2-7; 10 bases fit TRBD2. Per germline, CDR1 SEHNR and CDR2 FQNEAQ (reference sequence). The length of the CDR3 is 15 residues. V lost 5 bases and J lost 4; bases outside the gene matches: 8. The CDR3 sequence is CASSPSGGMSYEQYF. CDR3 coding DNA: TGTGCCAGCAGCCCTAGCGGGGGTATGTCGTACGAGCAGTACTTC.

This sequence joins TRBV9 and TRBJ1-2, with D possibly being TRBD1 (5 bases). Germline V gene data show CDR1 as SGDLS and CDR2 as YYNGEE. V was cut by 0 bases and J by 0 bases, with 15 bases left in between. The CDR3 contains 17 residues. CDR3 loop: CASSVGITGFTNYGYTF. The CDR3 DNA is TGTGCCAGCAGCGTAGGGATTACAGGTTTCACTAACTATGGCTACACCTTC.

The J gene is TRBJ2-7, the V gene TRBV4-2; D is uncertain. CDR3 length equals 13 residues. CDR1 is LGHNA, CDR2 YNFKEQ, per germline. V gave up 0 bases and J gave up 4 bases, with 7 bases separating them. The CDR3, as DNA: TGTGCCAGCAGCCAAGATTTCGGTTACGAGCAGTACTTC. Its translation is CASSQDFGYEQYF.

This rearrangement joins TRBV9 to TRBJ1-4, with TRBD1 matching over 8 bases. V lost 2 bases to trimming and J lost 6 bases; unmatched junction nucleotides: 3. Per the germline V gene, CDR1 is SGDLS and CDR2 is YYNGEE. The CDR3 length is 14 residues. The DNA for the CDR3 is TGTGCCAGCAGCGTGGGGACAGGTCATGAAAAACTGTTTTTT. Translation: CASSVGTGHEKLFF.